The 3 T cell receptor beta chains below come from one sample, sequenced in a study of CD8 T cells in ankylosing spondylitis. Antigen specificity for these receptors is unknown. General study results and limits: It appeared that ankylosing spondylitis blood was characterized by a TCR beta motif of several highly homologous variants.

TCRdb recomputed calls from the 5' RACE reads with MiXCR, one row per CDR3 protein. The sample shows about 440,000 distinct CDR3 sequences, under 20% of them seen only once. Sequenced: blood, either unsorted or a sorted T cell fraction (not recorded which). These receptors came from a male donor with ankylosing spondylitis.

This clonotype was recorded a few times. The CDR3 sequence: CASSESTGSTEAFF. The CDR3 coding sequence is TGTGCCAGCAGTGAGTCGACAGGGAGCACTGAAGCTTTCTTT. This rearrangement joins TRBV25-1 to TRBJ1-1; TRBD1 matches 7 bases. The CDR3 runs to 14 residues. With 3 bases clipped from V and 4 bases from J, the junction kept 5 bases outside the gene matches. The germline gives CDR1 MGHDK, CDR2 SYGVNS.

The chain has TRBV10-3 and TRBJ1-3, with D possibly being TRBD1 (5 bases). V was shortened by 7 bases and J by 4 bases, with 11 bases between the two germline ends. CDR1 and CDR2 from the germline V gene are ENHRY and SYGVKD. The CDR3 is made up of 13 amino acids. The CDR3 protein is CAITGTPGNTIYF. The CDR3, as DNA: TGTGCCATCACAGGGACCCCCGGAAACACCATATATTTT.

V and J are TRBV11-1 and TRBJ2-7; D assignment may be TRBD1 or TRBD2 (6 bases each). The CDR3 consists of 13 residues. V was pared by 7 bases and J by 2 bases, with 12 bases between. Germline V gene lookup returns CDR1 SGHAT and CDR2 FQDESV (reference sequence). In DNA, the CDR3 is TGTGCCAGCAACGTTGGGGGGCCCTACGAGCAGTACTTC. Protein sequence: CASNVGGPYEQYF.